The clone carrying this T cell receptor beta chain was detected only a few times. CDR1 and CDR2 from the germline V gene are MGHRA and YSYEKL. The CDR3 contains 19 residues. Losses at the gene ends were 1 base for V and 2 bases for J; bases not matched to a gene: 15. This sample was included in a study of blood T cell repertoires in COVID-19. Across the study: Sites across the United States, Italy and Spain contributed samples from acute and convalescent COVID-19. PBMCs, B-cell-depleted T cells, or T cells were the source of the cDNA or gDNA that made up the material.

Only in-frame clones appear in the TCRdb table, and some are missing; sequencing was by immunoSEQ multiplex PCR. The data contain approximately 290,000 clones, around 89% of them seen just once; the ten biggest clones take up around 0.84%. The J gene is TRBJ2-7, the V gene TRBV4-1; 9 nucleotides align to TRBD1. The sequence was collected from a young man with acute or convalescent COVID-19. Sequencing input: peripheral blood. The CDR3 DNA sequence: TGCGCCAGCAGCCAAGGGGGCTTGTTGCGGGACAGGGTCACCTACGAGCAGTACTTC. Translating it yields CASSQGGLLRDRVTYEQYF.